This T cell receptor beta chain was recorded in a study of blood T cell repertoires in COVID-19. About the study: Sample material is recorded as cDNA or gDNA derived from T cells, B-cell-depleted T cells, or PBMCs.

With 2 bases clipped from V and 4 bases from J, the junction kept 4 bases outside the gene matches. CDR1 is PRHDT and CDR2 is FYEKMQ in the germline V gene (reference sequence). This CDR3 has 15 amino acids. The repertoire was sequenced with immunoSEQ multiplex PCR; TCRdb's copy has only in-frame clones and lacks some. The data hold approximately 220,000 clones, with around four fifths observed a single time. V is TRBV13 and J is TRBJ2-7, with 11 nucleotides matching TRBD1. This clonotype was sampled from a woman in her 50s who had been exposed to COVID-19. Input material: PBMCs or T cells enriched from blood (not recorded which). The CDR3 sequence: CASSLRGQGVYEQYF. CDR3 DNA sequence: TGTGCCAGCAGCTTAAGGGGACAGGGGGTTTACGAGCAGTACTTC.